The table lists the clone carrying this T cell receptor (beta chain) with a few counts. This sample was included in a study of identical twins. With 4 bases clipped from V and 5 bases from J, the junction kept 8 bases outside the gene matches. The CDR3 extends over 16 amino acids. The V gene's germline CDR1 is LGHNA and CDR2 YNFKEQ. TCRdb re-called the 5' RACE reads through MiXCR, storing one row per CDR3 protein. The repertoire holds 1.5 million or so distinct CDR3 sequences, with about 30% as singletons. Sequencing input: cord blood. The V and J genes are TRBV4-2 and TRBJ2-2, with 9 positions matching TRBD2. This clonotype was obtained from a newborn girl in good health. This chain's CDR3 is CASSRLGTSGTGELFF. CDR3 bases: TGTGCCAGCAGCCGCCTGGGTACTAGCGGGACCGGGGAGCTGTTTTTT.